Listed here are 15 T cell receptor beta chains from one sample, sequenced in a study of graft-versus-host responses after intestinal transplantation. Their target antigens are unknown. This table comes from immunoSEQ multiplex PCR, and its TCRdb copy is limited to in-frame clones, with some not included. The data contain tens of thousands of clones, over 85% of them singletons. The specimen comprised unstimulated CD8+ T cells sorted from spleen or lymph node cells, sampled before intestinal transplant. These receptors all stem from a human donor who received an intestinal transplant.

The chain joins TRBV7-3 to TRBJ2-3; the match to TRBD2 covers 12 bases. CDR3 length: 16 amino acids. With 2 bases clipped from V and 2 bases from J, the junction kept 2 bases outside the gene matches. Germline-derived CDR1 and CDR2 are SGHTA and FQGTGA. CDR3 sequence: CASSLLAGGYTDTQYF. The CDR3 bases are TGTGCCAGCAGCTTACTAGCGGGAGGGTACACAGATACGCAGTATTTT.

The rearrangement uses TRBV2 and TRBJ2-7; the match to TRBD2 covers 8 bases. The CDR3 extends over 16 amino acids. Germline CDR1 SNHLY, CDR2 FYNNEI. The trim removed 6 bases at V and 2 bases at J, leaving 12 bases unmatched. The CDR3 coding sequence is TGTGCCAGCAGACATAGAGCGGGAGATATTCCCTACGAGCAGTACTTC. This codes for CASRHRAGDIPYEQYF.

The rearrangement uses TRBV4-1 and TRBJ2-7; possibly TRBD1 for D (6 bases). Between the trimmed V and J ends, which lost 2 bases and 0 bases, there was a span of 14 bases. Germline V gene lookup returns CDR1 MGHRA and CDR2 YSYEKL. The CDR3 is 16 residues long. For the CDR3, the DNA is TGCGCCAGCAGCCAATCCGGGGACACTCTCTCCTACGAGCAGTACTTC. This codes for CASSQSGDTLSYEQYF.

The chain recombines TRBV5-8 with TRBJ2-7; 14 nucleotides agree with TRBD2. The V gene's germline CDR1 is SGHTS and CDR2 YDEGEE. There are 15 residues in the CDR3. The J segment lost 4 bases and the V segment lost 2 bases, leaving 2 bases of the junction unmatched. The DNA for the CDR3 is TGTGCCAGCAGCTTCGGGACTAGCGGGAGTTACGAGCAGTACTTC. This sequence encodes CASSFGTSGSYEQYF.

The chain is built from TRBV28 and TRBJ2-7; 8 bases are a match to TRBD2. The CDR3 is 15 amino acids. V shed 5 bases and J 2 bases; nucleotides not matched to a gene: 8. Germline CDR1 reads MDHEN; CDR2 reads SYDVKM. CDR3 sequence (DNA): TGTGCCAGCAGTCACCCGGGACTAGGGGCCTACGAGCAGTACTTC. This gives the protein CASSHPGLGAYEQYF. The full variable domain, completed using reference TRBV28 and TRBJ2-7, is DVKVTQSSRYLVKRTGEKVFLECVQDMDHENMFWYRQDPGLGLRLIYFSYDVKMKEKGDIPEGYSVSREKKERFSLILESASTNQTSMYLCASSHPGLGAYEQYFGPGTRLTVT.

The chain uses TRBV5-4 and TRBJ2-1; D is undetermined. The CDR3 covers 11 residues. Germline V gene data show CDR1 as SGHNT and CDR2 as YYREEE (reference sequence). V was clipped by 0 bases and J by 8 bases, with 3 bases between them. CDR3 sequence (DNA): TGTGCCAGCAGCTTGGCCGATGAGCAGTTCTTC. Its protein product is CASSLADEQFF.

The chain combines TRBV10-2 with TRBJ1-1, with D maybe TRBD1 (5 bases). V gave up 2 bases and J gave up 4 bases, with 14 bases separating them. The CDR3 loop spans 15 amino acids. CDR1 is WSHSY and CDR2 is SAAADI in the germline V gene. The CDR3 DNA is TGCGCCAGCAGTGAGCCCCCTGCAGGGATCACTGAAGCTTTCTTT. Its protein is CASSEPPAGITEAFF.

The CDR3 loop reads CASRRGVTEQFF. The CDR3 DNA sequence: TGCGCCAGCCGGCGGGGAGTCACTGAGCAGTTCTTC. This chain links TRBV5-1 with TRBJ2-1, with a possible D match to TRBD2 (6 bases). This CDR3 region has 12 residues. CDR1 SGHRS and CDR2 YFSETQ come from the germline V gene. V was clipped by 7 bases and J by 9 bases, with 14 bases between them.

The chain carries TRBV6-5 and TRBJ2-3; either TRBD1 or TRBD2 may fit D (5 bases each). Germline CDR1 and CDR2: MNHEY and SVGAGI. The CDR3 spans 15 residues. Trimming took 3 bases from V and 0 from J, leaving 10 bases between them. CDR3 amino acids: CASSYQGVSTDTQYF. The CDR3, as DNA: TGTGCCAGCAGTTATCAGGGAGTAAGCACAGATACGCAGTATTTT.

The rearrangement links TRBV11-2 to TRBJ2-7, with D possibly matching TRBD1 (7 bases). This CDR3 comprises 14 residues. Germline assignment: CDR1 SGHAT and CDR2 FQNNGV. V lost 1 base, J lost 4 bases, and 11 bases lay in between. This CDR3 is CASSLGPGGYEQYF. Written as DNA, the CDR3 is TGTGCCAGCAGCTTAGGGCCAGGGGGGTACGAGCAGTACTTC.

J is TRBJ1-1 and V is TRBV6-5, with D perhaps TRBD1 (5 bases). The CDR3 spans 13 residues. Trimming removed 6 bases from V and 1 base from J, with 9 bases in between. CDR1 and CDR2 from the germline V gene are MNHEY and SVGAGI. This chain's CDR3 is CASSKTGNTEAFF. The CDR3 DNA follows: TGTGCCAGCAGCAAAACAGGGAACACTGAAGCTTTCTTT.

The genes are TRBV5-1 and TRBJ2-1, with 7 bases matching TRBD2. This CDR3 contains 16 residues. CDR1 is SGHRS and CDR2 is YFSETQ in the germline V gene. Trimming removed 0 bases from V and 0 bases from J; junction bases left unmatched: 3. CDR3 sequence: CASSLVERGSYNEQFF. The CDR3 bases are TGCGCCAGCAGCTTGGTCGAGCGGGGCTCCTACAATGAGCAGTTCTTC.

This rearrangement joins TRBV5-8 to TRBJ2-2, with 7 bases fitting TRBD2. J gave up 5 bases and V 0 bases, and 13 bases lay outside the gene matches. The CDR3 is 18 residues long. The germline CDR1 and CDR2 sequences are SGHTS and YDEGEE. CDR3 sequence reads: CASSLGSYAGVYTGELFF. CDR3 in DNA: TGTGCCAGCAGCTTGGGGTCGTATGCGGGAGTGTATACCGGGGAGCTGTTTTTT.

The CDR3 here is CASSLWLAGSTSTDTQYF. The CDR3 region has the DNA TGTGCCAGCAGCTTATGGCTAGCGGGATCTACTAGCACAGATACGCAGTATTTT. The chain has TRBV7-4 and TRBJ2-3, with 9 bases matching TRBD2. J was trimmed by 0 bases and V by 2 bases; bases with no gene match: 9. The CDR3 spans 18 residues. Germline lookup yields CDR1 SGHVT and CDR2 SQSDAQ.

V and J are TRBV9 and TRBJ1-1; 7 bases are a match to TRBD1. CDR3 size: 13 residues. CDR1 and CDR2 from the germline V gene are SGDLS and YYNGEE. Trimming at V came to 3 bases and at J to 8 bases, leaving 7 bases not matched to a gene. This chain's CDR3 is CASSEASDREAFF. DNA for the CDR3: TGTGCCAGCAGCGAAGCCTCGGACAGGGAAGCTTTCTTT.